Presented here are 3 T cell receptor beta chains from one specimen sequenced in a study of T cell responses to AZD1222 COVID-19 vaccine. Some clones are missing from TCRdb's copy, which holds only in-frame ones; the method was immunoSEQ multiplex PCR. The sample includes approximately 110,000 clones, roughly 87% of them seen just once. Specimen: peripheral blood, collected 28 days after the second AZD1222 dose. The source of these receptors is an adult who received the AZD1222 COVID-19 vaccine.

The CDR3 DNA reads as TGTGCCAGCAGTTACCTTGGGGTCAAAAACATTCAGTACTTC. Protein: CASSYLGVKNIQYF. The chain carries TRBV6-2 or TRBV6-3 and TRBJ2-4; no definite D call. Between the trimmed V and J ends, which lost 2 bases and 3 bases, there was a span of 8 bases. The CDR3 has 14 residues. Germline assignment: CDR1 MNHEY and CDR2 SVGEGT.

The gene calls are TRBV4-1 and TRBJ1-2; 7 bases agree with TRBD1. In germline, CDR1 is MGHRA, CDR2 YSYEKL. The V gene end was trimmed by 4 bases and the J gene end by 6 bases; junction bases not matched to a gene: 17. This CDR3 comprises 17 residues. The CDR3 sequence: CASSPQRDPTGTHGYTF. CDR3 DNA: TGCGCCAGCAGCCCACAAAGGGACCCGACAGGGACACATGGCTACACCTTC.

J is TRBJ1-2 and V is TRBV3-1 (or the pseudogene TRBV3-2); D call uncertain. V gave up 4 bases and J gave up 4 bases, with 13 bases separating them. The CDR3 sequence is 14 residues long. Per the germline V gene, CDR1 is LGHDT and CDR2 is YNNKEL (reference sequence). CDR3 sequence (DNA): TGTGCCAGCAGCCCCGACTGGGGAGGCTATGGCTACACCTTC. Its translation: CASSPDWGGYGYTF.